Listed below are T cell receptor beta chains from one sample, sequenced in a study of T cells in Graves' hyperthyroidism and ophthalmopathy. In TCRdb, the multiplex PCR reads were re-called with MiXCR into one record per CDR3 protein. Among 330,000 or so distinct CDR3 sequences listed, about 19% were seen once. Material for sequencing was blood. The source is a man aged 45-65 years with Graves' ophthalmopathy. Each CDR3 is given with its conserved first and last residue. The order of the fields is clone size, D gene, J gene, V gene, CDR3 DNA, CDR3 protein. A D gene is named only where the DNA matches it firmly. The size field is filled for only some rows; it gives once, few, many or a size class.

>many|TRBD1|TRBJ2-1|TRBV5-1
TGCGCCAGCAGCTTGGAGGGGGCAGGCAATGAGCAGTTCTTC
CASSLEGAGNEQFF
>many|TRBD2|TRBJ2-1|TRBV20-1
TGCAGTGCCATCCGACTAGCGGGGGTATCCTACAATGAGCAGTTCTTC
CSAIRLAGVSYNEQFF
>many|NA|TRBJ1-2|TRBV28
TGTGCCAGCAGCCAGGTAGACAGAAACTATGGCTACACCTTC
CASSQVDRNYGYTF
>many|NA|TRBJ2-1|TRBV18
TGTGCCAGCTCACCAGAAGACAGTTTGAATGAGCAGTTCTTC
CASSPEDSLNEQFF
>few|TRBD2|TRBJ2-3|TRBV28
TGTGCCGGTGAGCGGGAGTCGGCAGATACGCAGTATTTT
CAGERESADTQYF
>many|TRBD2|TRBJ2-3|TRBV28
TGTGCCAGCAGACCCGGGACTAGCGGGGGATGGAATACGCAGTATTTT
CASRPGTSGGWNTQYF
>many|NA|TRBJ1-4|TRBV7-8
TGTGCCAGCAGCTCGTATACAGGTTATAATGAAAAACTGTTTTTT
CASSSYTGYNEKLFF
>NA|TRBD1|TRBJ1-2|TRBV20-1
TGCAGTGCCCCGGCGACAGGGGCCAGTGGCTACACCTTC
CSAPATGASGYTF
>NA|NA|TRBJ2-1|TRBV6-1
TGTGCCAGCACCCCACCACTCAGGTCGTACAATGAGCAGTTCTTC
CASTPPLRSYNEQFF
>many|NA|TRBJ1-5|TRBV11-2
TGTGCCAGCAGCTCGAGGGTGGGGGAAGCTCAGCCCCAGCATTTT
CASSSRVGEAQPQHF
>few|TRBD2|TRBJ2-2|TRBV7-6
TGTGCCAGCACCCCACTAGCGGGAGTGATGAACACCGGGGAGCTGTTTTTT
CASTPLAGVMNTGELFF
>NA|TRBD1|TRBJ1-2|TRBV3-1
TGTGCCAGCAGCCATGGACAGGGCAGTACCTTC
CASSHGQGSTF
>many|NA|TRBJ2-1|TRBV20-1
TGCAGTGCTCGTACCCCACTTATTTACAATGAGCAGTTCTTC
CSARTPLIYNEQFF
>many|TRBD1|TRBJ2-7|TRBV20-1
TGCAGTGCTAGCCGGGACAGTCAGGGCTACGAGCAGTACTTC
CSASRDSQGYEQYF
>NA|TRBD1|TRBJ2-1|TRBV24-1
TGTGCCACCGAGCCGGGACAGGGGACAATTCGGTTCTTC
CATEPGQGTIRFF
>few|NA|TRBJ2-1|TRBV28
TGTGCCAGCAGTCCCAGAGCGATTGAGCAGTTCTTC
CASSPRAIEQFF
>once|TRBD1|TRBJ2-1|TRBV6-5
TGTGCCAGCAGTATACAGGGGTTCTCCTACAATGAGCAGTTCTTC
CASSIQGFSYNEQFF